This paragraph covers one T cell receptor beta chain sequence. Its antigen is still unknown. The data belong to a study of cytomegalovirus exposure and HLA in healthy donors. Background on the study: A subsequent analysis stated that the 120 validation repertoires were run on the same platform as the 550 to 750 first-cohort repertoires.

Trimming stripped 2 bases from V and 6 bases from J, with 10 bases between. The CDR3 has 13 amino acids. Germline V gene lookup returns CDR1 SGHNT and CDR2 YYREEE (reference sequence). Profiled with immunoSEQ multiplex PCR; TCRdb holds only in-frame clones, not every one. This repertoire shows fewer than 120,000 clones, approximately 89% found once; its top ten account for 1.9%. General study points: In vitro testing confirmed a few CMV-associated chains as specific for CMV antigens. Cytomegalovirus status was reportedly diagnosed by the classifier with high sensitivity and specificity.

This receptor was obtained from a woman aged 18-29 years in good health and CMV-seronegative. This chain joins TRBV5-4 and TRBJ2-3; D possibly corresponds to TRBD2 (5 bases). The sequencing sample was made of PBMCs. The CDR3 is CASSFPSSDTQYF. CDR3 nucleotides: TGTGCCAGCAGCTTTCCTAGCTCCGATACGCAGTATTTT.